What follows describes a single T cell receptor (beta chain). Its antigen remains unidentified. The sample belongs to a study of blood T cells in healthy people across ages. Study-wide results and limits: Fewer expanded clones and more diversity marked long-lived versus aged donors. Percentage of naive T cells showed a strong correlation with TCR beta diversity.

Using a J-beta primer mix together with a sample-barcoded 5' primer, a second PCR was run for roughly 6 to 12 cycles. From the 5' RACE reads, TCRdb called clonotypes with MiXCR, one entry per CDR3 protein. The data hold more than 550,000 distinct CDR3 sequences, with about a fifth observed a single time. The source material was blood. This receptor was obtained from a man between 65 and 79 years old in good health.

The CDR3 DNA sequence: TGTGCCAGCTCAACCGCCCTGGAGGAAAAACTGTTTTTT. Its translation is CASSTALEEKLFF. The chain joins TRBV18 to TRBJ1-4; D gene uncertain. Germline V gene lookup returns CDR1 KGHSH and CDR2 LQKENI. Trimming cost V 5 bases and J 8 bases, with 12 bases left between them. CDR3 length: 13 residues.